This T cell receptor (beta chain) was documented in a study of cytomegalovirus exposure and HLA in healthy donors. Notes on the study in general: The study flagged about 160 TCR beta chains as cytomegalovirus-associated.

The PCR contained 60 Vbeta and 13 Jbeta primers. Data came from immunoSEQ multiplex PCR; TCRdb stores just in-frame clones and leaves some out. The data hold about 160,000 clones, with nearly 80% observed a single time. As concerns this clone: Its specificity is unknown.

The specimen was PBMCs. This clonotype was sampled from a woman aged 45-59 years in good health and CMV-seropositive.

The CDR3 loop is CATLPLGGEAFF. The CDR3 DNA is TGTGCCACCCTCCCCTTGGGGGGTGAAGCTTTCTTT. V and J are TRBV28 and TRBJ1-1, with D possibly TRBD1 on 5 matching bases. The germline V gene has CDR1 MDHEN and CDR2 SYDVKM. Trimming pared 10 bases from V and 7 bases from J, leaving 16 bases between. The CDR3 runs to 12 residues.